The clone carrying this T cell receptor (beta chain) was detected a few times. The sample belongs to a study of T cells in Graves' hyperthyroidism and ophthalmopathy. The TCR beta CDR3 regions underwent amplification using RNA transcripts as the source. First-round RT-PCR of the TCR CDR3 relied on the HTBI primer set. TCRdb passed the multiplex PCR reads through MiXCR, listing each CDR3 protein once. There are hundreds of thousands of distinct CDR3 sequences in the sample; around 15% occur only once, and roughly 3.5% lies in the top ten. The receptor was derived from a woman aged 40 to 55 with Graves' ophthalmopathy. The sample taken for sequencing was blood.

In DNA, the CDR3 is TGTGCCAGCAGTTTACGGGAACAGGCCATCTCTGGAAACACCATATATTTT. It yields the protein CASSLREQAISGNTIYF. The chain carries TRBV27 and TRBJ1-3; TRBD1 is a possible D gene (5 bases). Trimming took off 2 bases at V and 0 bases at J, with 14 bases between the two ends. The CDR3 extends over 17 amino acids. Germline CDR1 and CDR2: MNHEY and SMNVEV (reference sequence).